The rows below give T cell receptor beta chains drawn from one sample of a study of identical twins. TCRdb analysed the 5' RACE reads with MiXCR anew, one entry per CDR3 protein. The sample includes about 570,000 distinct CDR3 sequences, roughly 9.5% of them seen just once. The sample was also linked to a second study, of yellow fever vaccine responses in identical twins.

The specimen was PBMCs. The receptors were sampled from a woman aged 18-29 years in good health. Each CDR3 is given with its conserved first and last residue. D genes are given only for firm matches. Clone size appears in some rows only: once, few, many, or a class for an expanded clone.

CDR3 protein: CSVVRVNTEAFF
CDR3 DNA: TGCAGCGTTGTCAGAGTGAACACTGAAGCTTTCTTT
V gene: TRBV29-1
clone size: NA
D gene: NA
J gene: TRBJ1-1

CDR3 protein: CASSRGQAVTGELFF
CDR3 DNA: TGTGCCAGCAGTCGCGGACAGGCGGTTACCGGGGAGCTGTTTTTT
V gene: TRBV6-2/TRBV6-3
clone size: NA
D gene: TRBD1
J gene: TRBJ2-2

CDR3 protein: CASSQRGVTYEQYF
CDR3 DNA: TGCGCCAGCAGCCAACGAGGGGTAACCTACGAGCAGTACTTC
V gene: TRBV5-1
clone size: many
D gene: NA
J gene: TRBJ2-7

CDR3 protein: CASIRGTDTQYF
CDR3 DNA: TGTGCCAGCATAAGGGGGACAGATACGCAGTATTTT
V gene: TRBV5-5
clone size: few
D gene: NA
J gene: TRBJ2-3

CDR3 protein: CASSLGTSGKPSYEQYF
CDR3 DNA: TGTGCCAGCAGCCTAGGGACTAGCGGGAAGCCTTCCTACGAGCAGTACTTC
V gene: TRBV3-1
clone size: few
D gene: TRBD2
J gene: TRBJ2-7

CDR3 protein: CASSQTGGRDEQFF
CDR3 DNA: TGTGCCAGCAGTCAGACAGGGGGACGGGATGAGCAGTTCTTC
V gene: TRBV2
clone size: NA
D gene: TRBD1
J gene: TRBJ2-1

CDR3 protein: CSARTSGDPYEQYF
CDR3 DNA: TGCAGTGCCCGGACTAGCGGCGACCCCTACGAGCAGTACTTC
V gene: TRBV20-1
clone size: few
D gene: TRBD2
J gene: TRBJ2-7

CDR3 protein: CSAVRGGYEQYF
CDR3 DNA: TGCAGTGCCGTGCGAGGGGGCTACGAGCAGTACTTC
V gene: TRBV20-1
clone size: few
D gene: NA
J gene: TRBJ2-7

CDR3 protein: CASRPTGTGTDTQYF
CDR3 DNA: TGTGCCAGCAGACCCACCGGGACGGGGACAGATACGCAGTATTTT
V gene: TRBV6-2/TRBV6-3
clone size: NA
D gene: NA
J gene: TRBJ2-3

CDR3 protein: CASSFRETNEKLFF
CDR3 DNA: TGTGCCAGCAGCTTCCGGGAGACTAATGAAAAACTGTTTTTT
V gene: TRBV7-8
clone size: many
D gene: NA
J gene: TRBJ1-4

CDR3 protein: CASSKTGTSGFNEQFF
CDR3 DNA: TGTGCCAGCAGCAAGACCGGGACTAGCGGTTTCAATGAGCAGTTCTTC
V gene: TRBV11-1
clone size: few
D gene: TRBD2
J gene: TRBJ2-1

CDR3 protein: CASSRTGTETQYF
CDR3 DNA: TGTGCCAGCAGCCGTACCGGGACAGAGACCCAGTACTTC
V gene: TRBV7-8
clone size: few
D gene: NA
J gene: TRBJ2-5

CDR3 protein: CSARKGSGPWDEQFF
CDR3 DNA: TGCAGTGCTAGAAAAGGTAGCGGTCCTTGGGATGAGCAGTTCTTC
V gene: TRBV20-1
clone size: few
D gene: NA
J gene: TRBJ2-1

CDR3 protein: CAILSGDSTDTQYF
CDR3 DNA: TGTGCCATATTAAGCGGAGATTCCACAGATACGCAGTATTTT
V gene: TRBV10-3
clone size: NA
D gene: NA
J gene: TRBJ2-3

CDR3 protein: CASNYGFYNEQFF
CDR3 DNA: TGTGCCAGCAATTACGGCTTCTACAATGAGCAGTTCTTC
V gene: TRBV12-3/TRBV12-4
clone size: many
D gene: NA
J gene: TRBJ2-1

CDR3 protein: CASSVAPGQGLGSHEQCF
CDR3 DNA: TGTGCCAGCAGCGTAGCCCCGGGACAGGGGCTTGGCTCCCACGAGCAGTGCTTC
V gene: TRBV9
clone size: NA
D gene: TRBD1
J gene: TRBJ2-7

CDR3 protein: CASSSQGAAGNTIYF
CDR3 DNA: TGTGCCAGCAGTTCCCAGGGGGCGGCTGGAAACACCATATATTTT
V gene: TRBV27
clone size: NA
D gene: TRBD1
J gene: TRBJ1-3

CDR3 protein: CSAVGRGLYEQYF
CDR3 DNA: TGCAGCGCTGTCGGTCGGGGGCTCTACGAGCAGTACTTC
V gene: TRBV29-1
clone size: NA
D gene: NA
J gene: TRBJ2-7

CDR3 protein: CASSQDRNRVSYEQYF
CDR3 DNA: TGCGCCAGCAGCCAAGATCGGAACAGGGTATCCTACGAGCAGTACTTC
V gene: TRBV4-1
clone size: many
D gene: NA
J gene: TRBJ2-7

CDR3 protein: CASSQRTGQGAYEQYF
CDR3 DNA: TGTGCCAGCAGCCAGCGTACGGGACAGGGGGCCTACGAGCAGTACTTC
V gene: TRBV7-9
clone size: few
D gene: TRBD1
J gene: TRBJ2-7

CDR3 protein: CASSAGSTNEQFF
CDR3 DNA: TGTGCCAGCAGTGCAGGTTCCACCAATGAGCAGTTCTTC
V gene: TRBV6-4
clone size: many
D gene: NA
J gene: TRBJ2-1

CDR3 protein: CASSVAMNTEAFF
CDR3 DNA: TGTGCCAGCAGCGTAGCAATGAACACTGAAGCTTTCTTT
V gene: TRBV9
clone size: few
D gene: NA
J gene: TRBJ1-1

CDR3 protein: CASSSGGSGRAKLAGELFF
CDR3 DNA: TGTGCCAGCAGTTCCGGGGGTAGCGGGAGGGCTAAACTTGCCGGGGAGCTGTTTTTT
V gene: TRBV28
clone size: NA
D gene: TRBD2
J gene: TRBJ2-2

CDR3 protein: CASSLVPRGTGHTDTQYF
CDR3 DNA: TGTGCTAGCAGCTTAGTACCCCGAGGGACAGGTCACACAGATACGCAGTATTTT
V gene: TRBV7-7
clone size: NA
D gene: TRBD1
J gene: TRBJ2-3

CDR3 protein: CASSLALLAYNEQFF
CDR3 DNA: TGTGCCAGCAGCTTAGCTCTCCTAGCCTACAATGAGCAGTTCTTC
V gene: TRBV7-2
clone size: few
D gene: NA
J gene: TRBJ2-1

CDR3 protein: CASSELPFSGNTIYF
CDR3 DNA: TGTGCCAGCAGTGAATTACCGTTCTCTGGAAACACCATATATTTT
V gene: TRBV6-1
clone size: many
D gene: NA
J gene: TRBJ1-3

CDR3 protein: CSARWGQTDTDTQYF
CDR3 DNA: TGCAGTGCTAGGTGGGGACAGACGGACACAGATACGCAGTATTTT
V gene: TRBV20-1
clone size: NA
D gene: TRBD1
J gene: TRBJ2-3

CDR3 protein: CSARDWGQGYEQYF
CDR3 DNA: TGCAGTGCTAGAGATTGGGGACAGGGGTACGAGCAGTACTTC
V gene: TRBV20-1
clone size: many
D gene: TRBD1
J gene: TRBJ2-7

CDR3 protein: CASSVRTSGGPVHGELFF
CDR3 DNA: TGTGCCAGCAGTGTCAGGACTAGCGGGGGGCCAGTTCACGGGGAGCTGTTTTTT
V gene: TRBV12-3/TRBV12-4
clone size: NA
D gene: TRBD2
J gene: TRBJ2-2

CDR3 protein: CASKAGTQETQYF
CDR3 DNA: TGTGCCAGCAAGGCCGGCACCCAAGAGACCCAGTACTTC
V gene: TRBV27
clone size: NA
D gene: NA
J gene: TRBJ2-5

CDR3 protein: CASSQASTGTTSNYGYTF
CDR3 DNA: TGTGCCAGCAGCCAAGCCTCAACCGGGACAACGTCTAACTATGGCTACACCTTC
V gene: TRBV4-2
clone size: many
D gene: NA
J gene: TRBJ1-2

CDR3 protein: CSVEEEGTGGELFF
CDR3 DNA: TGCAGCGTTGAAGAGGAGGGAACCGGAGGGGAGCTGTTTTTT
V gene: TRBV29-1
clone size: few
D gene: NA
J gene: TRBJ2-2

CDR3 protein: CASSLVGFSSYNEQFF
CDR3 DNA: TGCGCCAGCAGCTTGGTCGGGTTTAGCTCCTACAATGAGCAGTTCTTC
V gene: TRBV5-1
clone size: many
D gene: NA
J gene: TRBJ2-1

CDR3 protein: CASSEMGSDTQYF
CDR3 DNA: TGTGCCAGCAGTGAAATGGGATCAGATACGCAGTATTTT
V gene: TRBV6-1
clone size: NA
D gene: NA
J gene: TRBJ2-3

CDR3 protein: CASRLRAGGADTQYF
CDR3 DNA: TGTGCCAGCCGACTAAGGGCGGGAGGAGCAGATACGCAGTATTTT
V gene: TRBV28
clone size: few
D gene: TRBD2
J gene: TRBJ2-3

CDR3 protein: CASSFFPGLNQPQHF
CDR3 DNA: TGCGCCAGCAGCTTTTTCCCGGGCCTTAATCAGCCCCAGCATTTT
V gene: TRBV5-1
clone size: many
D gene: NA
J gene: TRBJ1-5

CDR3 protein: CASRPGTSGANYYNEQFF
CDR3 DNA: TGTGCCAGCAGACCCGGGACTAGCGGGGCGAACTACTACAATGAGCAGTTCTTC
V gene: TRBV12-3/TRBV12-4
clone size: NA
D gene: TRBD2
J gene: TRBJ2-1

CDR3 protein: CASSQETGGSYEQYF
CDR3 DNA: TGCGCCAGCAGCCAAGAGACAGGGGGCTCCTACGAGCAGTACTTC
V gene: TRBV4-1
clone size: many
D gene: TRBD1
J gene: TRBJ2-7

CDR3 protein: CASSISGDPDEQYF
CDR3 DNA: TGTGCCAGCAGTATTAGCGGGGACCCCGACGAGCAGTACTTC
V gene: TRBV6-1
clone size: few
D gene: TRBD2
J gene: TRBJ2-7

CDR3 protein: CASSYSSGWRGDYEQYF
CDR3 DNA: TGTGCCAGCAGTTACTCCAGCGGCTGGCGGGGGGACTACGAGCAGTACTTC
V gene: TRBV6-2/TRBV6-3
clone size: few
D gene: TRBD2
J gene: TRBJ2-7

CDR3 protein: CASSPTAQRDEQFF
CDR3 DNA: TGTGCCAGCAGCCCAACGGCTCAGAGGGATGAGCAGTTCTTC
V gene: TRBV7-3
clone size: NA
D gene: NA
J gene: TRBJ2-1

CDR3 protein: CASSPATGVTDTQYF
CDR3 DNA: TGTGCCAGCAGCCCGGCGACAGGGGTGACAGATACGCAGTATTTT
V gene: TRBV28
clone size: NA
D gene: TRBD1
J gene: TRBJ2-3

CDR3 protein: CASNTGDSYNSPLHF
CDR3 DNA: TGCGCCAGCAACACAGGGGACTCCTATAATTCACCCCTCCACTTT
V gene: TRBV5-1
clone size: many
D gene: TRBD1
J gene: TRBJ1-6

CDR3 protein: CASLPAGGFYGYTF
CDR3 DNA: TGTGCCAGCCTTCCGGCGGGGGGCTTCTATGGCTACACCTTC
V gene: TRBV12-3/TRBV12-4
clone size: many
D gene: NA
J gene: TRBJ1-2